This TCR beta chain is from a study of cytomegalovirus exposure and HLA in healthy donors. As for this clone: Its antigen is unidentified.

The primer mix had 60 Vbeta and 13 Jbeta primers. This table comes from immunoSEQ multiplex PCR, and its TCRdb copy is limited to in-frame clones, with some not included. The repertoire has tens of thousands of clones, 70% of them found once; the top ten carry roughly 9.8%. Study-level findings and limits: For presence/absence analyses, sequencing depth was assumed to be roughly uniform across donors. Later analysis associated a missense DCLRE1C variant with TCR beta V- and J-gene trimming.

The junction had 3 bases not matched to a gene; V was cut back by 1 base and J by 2 bases. CDR1 is LGHNA, CDR2 YSLEER, per germline. The CDR3 spans 15 residues. This clonotype was obtained from a woman in her forties or fifties in good health and CMV-seropositive. Sequencing was carried out using PBMCs. This chain links TRBV4-3 with TRBJ2-3, with 7 bases that match TRBD2. In nucleotides, the CDR3 is TGCGCCAGCAGCCAAGCTAGCGGCCCCACAGATACGCAGTATTTT. Residues: CASSQASGPTDTQYF.